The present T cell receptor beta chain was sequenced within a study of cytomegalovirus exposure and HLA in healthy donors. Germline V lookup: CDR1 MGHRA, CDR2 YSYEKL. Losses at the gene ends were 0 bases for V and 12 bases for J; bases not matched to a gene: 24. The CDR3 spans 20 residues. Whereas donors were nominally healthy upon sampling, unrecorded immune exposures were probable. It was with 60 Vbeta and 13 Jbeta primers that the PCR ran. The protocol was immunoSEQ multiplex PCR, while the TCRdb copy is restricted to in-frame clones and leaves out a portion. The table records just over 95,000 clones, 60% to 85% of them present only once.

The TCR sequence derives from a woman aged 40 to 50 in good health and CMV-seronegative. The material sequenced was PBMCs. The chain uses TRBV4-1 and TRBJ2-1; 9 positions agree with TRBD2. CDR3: CASSQDRSSGVDLQPEGQFF. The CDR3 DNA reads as TGCGCCAGCAGCCAAGATCGTTCTAGCGGGGTCGATCTACAACCGGAAGGGCAGTTCTTC.